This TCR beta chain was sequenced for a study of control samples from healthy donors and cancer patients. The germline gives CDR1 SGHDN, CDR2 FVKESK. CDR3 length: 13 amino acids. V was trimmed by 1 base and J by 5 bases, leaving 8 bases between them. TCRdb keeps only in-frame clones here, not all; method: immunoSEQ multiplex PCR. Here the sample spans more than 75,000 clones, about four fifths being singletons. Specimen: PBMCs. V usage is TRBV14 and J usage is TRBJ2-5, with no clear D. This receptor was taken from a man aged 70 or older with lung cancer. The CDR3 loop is CASSQVYTETQYF. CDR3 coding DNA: TGTGCCAGCAGCCAAGTCTATACCGAGACCCAGTACTTC.